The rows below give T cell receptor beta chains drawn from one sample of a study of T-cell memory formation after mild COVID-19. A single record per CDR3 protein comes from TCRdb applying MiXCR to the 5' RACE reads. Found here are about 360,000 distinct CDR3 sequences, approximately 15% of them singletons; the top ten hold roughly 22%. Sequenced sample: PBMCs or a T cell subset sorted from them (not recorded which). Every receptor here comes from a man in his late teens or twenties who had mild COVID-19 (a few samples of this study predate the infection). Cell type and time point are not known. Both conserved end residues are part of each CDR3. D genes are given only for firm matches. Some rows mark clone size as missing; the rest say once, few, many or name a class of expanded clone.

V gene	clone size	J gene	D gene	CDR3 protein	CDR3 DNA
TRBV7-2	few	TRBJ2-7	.	CASKAGPSDEQYF	TGTGCCAGCAAAGCGGGCCCGTCCGACGAGCAGTACTTC
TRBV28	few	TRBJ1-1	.	CASSLPAMNTEAFF	TGTGCCAGCAGTTTACCCGCCATGAACACTGAAGCTTTCTTT
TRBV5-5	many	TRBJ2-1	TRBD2	CASSLRLAGGSSYNEQFF	TGTGCCAGCAGCTTAAGACTAGCGGGGGGGAGCTCCTACAATGAGCAGTTCTTC
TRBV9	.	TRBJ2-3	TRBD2	CASSVAMRGGNHTQYF	TGTGCCAGCAGCGTAGCCATGCGGGGGGGCAATCATACGCAGTATTTT
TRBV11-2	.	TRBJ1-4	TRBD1	CASSLGQGGGEKLFF	TGTGCCAGCAGCCTCGGACAGGGTGGGGGTGAAAAACTGTTTTTT
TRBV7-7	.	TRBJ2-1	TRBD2	CASSSGTSGMGEQFF	TGTGCTAGCAGCTCAGGGACTAGCGGGATGGGTGAGCAGTTCTTC
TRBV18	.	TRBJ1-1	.	CASSPTVWTEAFF	TGTGCCAGCTCGCCGACAGTATGGACTGAAGCTTTCTTT
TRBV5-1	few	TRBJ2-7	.	CASSFTLNPYEQYF	TGCGCCAGCAGCTTTACGCTTAACCCCTACGAGCAGTACTTC
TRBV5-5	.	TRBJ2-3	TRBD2	CASSPRPGEGRTDTQYF	TGTGCCAGCAGCCCACGACCGGGGGAGGGCCGCACAGATACGCAGTATTTT
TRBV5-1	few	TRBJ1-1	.	CASSTGTRNTEAFF	TGCGCCAGCAGCACCGGGACACGGAACACTGAAGCTTTCTTT
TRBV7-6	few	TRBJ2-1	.	CASSLELGNEQFF	TGTGCCAGCAGCTTAGAACTGGGGAATGAGCAGTTCTTC
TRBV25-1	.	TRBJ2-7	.	CASSELGGWDEQYF	TGTGCCAGCAGTGAATTGGGGGGCTGGGACGAGCAGTACTTC
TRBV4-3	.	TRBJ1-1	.	CASSQAGASRAFF	TGCGCCAGCAGCCAAGCCGGGGCCTCCCGGGCTTTCTTT
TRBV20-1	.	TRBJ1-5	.	CSARAARGNQPQHF	TGCAGTGCTAGAGCAGCTAGGGGGAATCAGCCCCAGCATTTT
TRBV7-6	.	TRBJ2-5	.	CASSPTVVGQQETQYF	TGTGCCAGCAGCCCCACGGTGGTGGGGCAACAAGAGACCCAGTACTTC
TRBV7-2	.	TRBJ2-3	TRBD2	CASSPRAGRTDTQYF	TGTGCCAGCAGCCCACGAGCGGGGCGCACAGATACGCAGTATTTT
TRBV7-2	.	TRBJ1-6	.	CASSLARRPLHF	TGTGCCAGCAGCTTAGCGAGGCGACCCCTCCACTTT
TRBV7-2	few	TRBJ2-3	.	CASSLVFPDTQYF	TGTGCCAGCAGCTTAGTTTTCCCAGATACGCAGTATTTT
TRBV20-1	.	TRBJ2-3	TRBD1	CSARTRTGARDTQYF	TGCAGTGCTAGAACAAGGACAGGGGCCAGGGATACGCAGTATTTT
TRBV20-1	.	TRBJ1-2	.	CSARQGLDGYTF	TGCAGTGCTAGACAAGGACTCGATGGCTACACCTTC
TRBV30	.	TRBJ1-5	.	CAWSVRGVRSLDQPQHF	TGTGCCTGGAGTGTACGGGGAGTCAGGAGCCTGGATCAGCCCCAGCATTTT
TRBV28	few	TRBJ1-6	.	CASSWGARNSPLHF	TGTGCCAGCAGTTGGGGGGCCCGGAATTCACCCCTCCACTTT
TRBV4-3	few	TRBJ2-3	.	CASSPRARDTQYF	TGCGCCAGCAGCCCCCGGGCGCGGGATACGCAGTATTTT
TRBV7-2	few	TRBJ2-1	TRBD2	CASSLLAGGAYNEQFF	TGTGCCAGCAGCTTGCTAGCGGGGGGGGCCTACAATGAGCAGTTCTTC
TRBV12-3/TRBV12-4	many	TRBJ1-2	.	CASSLSIYGYTF	TGTGCCAGCAGTTTGAGTATCTATGGCTACACCTTC
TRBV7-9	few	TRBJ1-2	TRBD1	CASSTGGRTKF	TGTGCCAGCAGCACAGGGGGTAGAACAAAATTC
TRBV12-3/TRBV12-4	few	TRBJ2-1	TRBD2	CASSLTSRYNEQFF	TGTGCCAGCAGTTTGACTAGCAGGTACAATGAGCAGTTCTTC
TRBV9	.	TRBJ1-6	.	CASSVGYSPLHF	TGTGCCAGCAGCGTCGGGTATTCACCCCTCCACTTT
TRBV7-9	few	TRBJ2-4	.	CASSLRREGFDIQYF	TGTGCCAGCAGCTTAAGAAGGGAAGGTTTCGACATTCAGTACTTC
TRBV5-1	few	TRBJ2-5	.	CASSIPGRGETQYF	TGCGCCAGCAGCATACCGGGACGGGGGGAGACCCAGTACTTC
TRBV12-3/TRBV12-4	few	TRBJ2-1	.	CASAQGSDNEQFF	TGTGCCAGCGCCCAGGGTTCCGACAATGAGCAGTTCTTC
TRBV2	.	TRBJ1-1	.	CASSKDGNEAFF	TGTGCCAGCAGTAAGGACGGGAATGAAGCTTTCTTT
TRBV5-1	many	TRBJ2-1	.	CASSVGTAGYNEQFF	TGCGCCAGCAGCGTAGGGACAGCGGGCTACAATGAGCAGTTCTTC
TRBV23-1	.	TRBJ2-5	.	CASSYIPSQETQYF	TGCGCCAGCAGCTATATACCTTCCCAAGAGACCCAGTACTTC
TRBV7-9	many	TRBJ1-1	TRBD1	CASSLRGLDTEAFF	TGTGCCAGCAGCTTAAGGGGGCTTGACACTGAAGCTTTCTTT
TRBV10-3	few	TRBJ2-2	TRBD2	CAVGGANTGELFF	TGTGCCGTCGGGGGGGCGAACACCGGGGAGCTGTTTTTT
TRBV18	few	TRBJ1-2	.	CASSPFDSLSSNYGYTF	TGTGCCAGCTCACCTTTCGACAGCTTATCTTCTAACTATGGCTACACCTTC
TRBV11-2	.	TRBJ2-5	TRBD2	CASSELAAEGGETQYF	TGTGCCAGCAGCGAACTAGCGGCCGAAGGGGGAGAGACCCAGTACTTC
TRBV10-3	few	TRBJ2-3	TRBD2	CAISSLAGGTDTQYF	TGTGCCATCAGTTCTCTAGCGGGGGGCACAGATACGCAGTATTTT
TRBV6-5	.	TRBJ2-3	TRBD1	CASSYLDRGSTDTQYF	TGTGCCAGCAGTTACCTGGACAGGGGGTCCACAGATACGCAGTATTTT
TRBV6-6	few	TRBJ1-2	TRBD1	CASRETGGAGYTF	TGTGCCAGCAGAGAAACAGGGGGCGCTGGCTACACCTTC
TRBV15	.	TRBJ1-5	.	CATSRDHGGYNQPQHF	TGTGCCACCAGCAGAGATCATGGAGGCTATAATCAGCCCCAGCATTTT
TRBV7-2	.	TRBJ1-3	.	CASSPQGGNTIYF	TGTGCCAGCAGCCCTCAGGGAGGAAACACCATATATTTT
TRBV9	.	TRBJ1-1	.	CASSAIINTEAFF	TGTGCCAGCAGCGCGATAATTAACACTGAAGCTTTCTTT
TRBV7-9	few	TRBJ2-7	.	CASSPIRSYEQYF	TGTGCCAGCAGCCCAATTAGGAGCTACGAGCAGTACTTC
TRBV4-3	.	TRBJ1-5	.	CASSQGQGRQPQHF	TGCGCCAGCAGCCAAGGGCAGGGGCGACAGCCCCAGCATTTT
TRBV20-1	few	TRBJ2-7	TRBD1	CSAGTGFEQYF	TGCAGTGCAGGGACAGGGTTCGAGCAGTACTTC
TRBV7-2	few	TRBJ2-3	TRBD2	CASSFAGGAASTDTQYF	TGTGCCAGCAGCTTTGCGGGGGGGGCCGCTAGCACAGATACGCAGTATTTT
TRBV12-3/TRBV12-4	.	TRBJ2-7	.	CASSQGPLEQYF	TGTGCCAGCAGCCAAGGACCCCTCGAGCAGTACTTC
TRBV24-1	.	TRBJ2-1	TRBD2	CATSDRPGLAGRKSSYNEQFF	TGTGCCACCAGTGATCGACCGGGACTAGCGGGTCGTAAGAGCTCCTACAATGAGCAGTTCTTC
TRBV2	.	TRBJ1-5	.	CASSFPMDSNQPQHF	TGTGCCAGCAGTTTTCCGATGGATAGCAATCAGCCCCAGCATTTT
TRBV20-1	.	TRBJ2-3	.	CSARDPSRGRTDTQYF	TGCAGTGCTAGAGATCCATCCAGGGGACGCACAGATACGCAGTATTTT
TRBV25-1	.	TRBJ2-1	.	CASSNPPSNEQFF	TGTGCCAGCAGTAATCCCCCTAGCAATGAGCAGTTCTTC
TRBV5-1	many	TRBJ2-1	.	CASSQEGQNYNEQFF	TGCGCCAGCAGCCAGGAGGGACAGAATTACAATGAGCAGTTCTTC
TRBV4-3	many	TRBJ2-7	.	CASSQDIAYEQYF	TGCGCCAGCAGCCAAGATATCGCCTACGAGCAGTACTTC
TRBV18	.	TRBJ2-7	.	CASSRRGPPYEQYF	TGTGCCAGCTCACGCAGGGGCCCACCCTACGAGCAGTACTTC
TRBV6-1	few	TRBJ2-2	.	CASSESQNTGELFF	TGTGCCAGCAGTGAATCCCAGAACACCGGGGAGCTGTTTTTT